Below are 9 T cell receptor beta chains sequenced from a single sample in a study of Ad26.COV2.S vaccination and SARS-CoV-2 variants. Data came from immunoSEQ multiplex PCR; TCRdb stores just in-frame clones and leaves some out. The table has about 390,000 clones, roughly nine tenths seen once. Treatment defined: about 20 received Ad26.COV2.S at low or high dose, single or two shots; 5 received placebo; per-sample allocation not given. All samples were drawn on day 63, counting from the first vaccine or placebo injection. The sample in question was peripheral blood, obtained in a trial of Ad26.COV2.S vaccine versus placebo. These receptors all stem from a person between 18 and 59 years old who received the Ad26.COV2.S COVID-19 vaccine or a placebo.

V usage is TRBV11-2 and J usage is TRBJ2-2, with TRBD2 matching 10 bases. CDR3 size: 16 residues. Germline CDR1 reads SGHAT; CDR2 reads FQNNGV. Trimming took 7 bases from V and 0 from J; bases not matched to a gene: 5. The CDR3: CASIPGLAANTGELFF. In DNA form, the CDR3 reads TGTGCCAGCATCCCCGGACTAGCGGCGAACACCGGGGAGCTGTTTTTT.

The chain carries TRBV2 and TRBJ2-3; a weak D match, TRBD2 (5 bases). The V gene's germline CDR1 is SNHLY and CDR2 FYNNEI. The CDR3 has 17 amino acids. Trimming removed 7 bases at V and 6 bases at J, with 26 bases between. The CDR3 loop reads CASTLRGVTLGEDTQYF. The CDR3 DNA sequence: TGTGCCAGCACCCTCCGGGGAGTAACCCTAGGTGAGGATACGCAGTATTTT. Looking up the rest from reference TRBV2 and TRBJ2-3 gives the full variable domain: EPEVTQTPSHQVTQMGQEVILRCVPISNHLYFYWYRQILGQKVEFLVSFYNNEISEKSEIFDDQFSVERPDGSNFTLKIRSTKLEDSAMYFCASTLRGVTLGEDTQYFGPGTRLTVL.

A note on this clone: The same CDR3 is also encoded by other DNA sequences in this sample. The gene calls are TRBV14 and TRBJ2-7; D is unclear. CDR3 length equals 11 residues. Trimming pared 5 bases from V and 0 bases from J, leaving 2 bases between. Germline V gene data show CDR1 as SGHDN and CDR2 as FVKESK. CDR3 sequence reads: CASSNSYEQYF. The CDR3 bases are TGTGCCAGCAGCAACTCCTACGAGCAGTACTTC.

The chain uses TRBV4-1 and TRBJ1-1, with unresolved D. Trimming cost V 0 bases and J 8 bases, with 10 bases left between them. The CDR3 loop spans 13 amino acids. Germline-derived CDR1 and CDR2 are MGHRA and YSYEKL. This CDR3 is CASSQEPGPEAFF. DNA for the CDR3: TGCGCCAGCAGCCAAGAGCCGGGTCCAGAAGCTTTCTTT.

V gene TRBV6-5 combines with J gene TRBJ1-2; 8 bases match TRBD1. J was trimmed by 5 bases and V by 6 bases; bases with no gene match: 8. The CDR3 totals 14 residues. Germline loops: CDR1 MNHEY, CDR2 SVGAGI. Written as DNA, the CDR3 is TGTGCCAGCAGACCGACAGGGGTCGGGTATGGCTACACCTTC. Translation: CASRPTGVGYGYTF.

The CDR3 nucleotides are TGTGCCAGCAGTGACTGGGACAGGGGGCAATTTAATGAAGCTTTCTTT. This gives the protein CASSDWDRGQFNEAFF. The V and J genes are TRBV6-2 or TRBV6-3 and TRBJ1-1; 12 nucleotides match TRBD1. The V segment lost 5 bases and the J segment 7 bases; nucleotides outside the gene matches: 11. Germline lookup yields CDR1 MNHEY and CDR2 SVGEGT. The CDR3 length is 16 residues.

The chain is built from TRBV27 and TRBJ1-6; D uncertain. This CDR3 spans 15 amino acids. Germline loops: CDR1 MNHEY, CDR2 SMNVEV (reference sequence). Trimming took off 4 bases at V and 5 bases at J, with 12 bases between the two ends. The CDR3 loop is CASSSKQRNNSPLHF. For the CDR3, the DNA is TGTGCCAGCAGTTCAAAACAGAGAAATAATTCACCCCTCCACTTT.

This chain uses TRBV5-4 with TRBJ2-3, with 7 bases identical to TRBD1. This CDR3 spans 13 amino acids. V dropped 4 bases and J dropped 6; count of bases not matched to a gene: 5. CDR1 and CDR2 from the germline V gene are SGHNT and YYREEE (reference sequence). The CDR3 loop reads CASSIDRADTQYF. The CDR3 nucleotides read TGTGCCAGCAGCATAGACAGGGCGGATACGCAGTATTTT.

V usage is TRBV10-1 and J usage is TRBJ1-1; the D is unclear. The germline gives CDR1 WNHNN, CDR2 SYGVQD (reference sequence). V was shortened by 3 bases and J by 2 bases, with 7 bases between the two germline ends. The CDR3 consists of 13 residues. CDR3 loop: CASSEEGNTEAFF. The CDR3 DNA sequence: TGCGCCAGCAGTGAAGAGGGTAACACTGAAGCTTTCTTT.